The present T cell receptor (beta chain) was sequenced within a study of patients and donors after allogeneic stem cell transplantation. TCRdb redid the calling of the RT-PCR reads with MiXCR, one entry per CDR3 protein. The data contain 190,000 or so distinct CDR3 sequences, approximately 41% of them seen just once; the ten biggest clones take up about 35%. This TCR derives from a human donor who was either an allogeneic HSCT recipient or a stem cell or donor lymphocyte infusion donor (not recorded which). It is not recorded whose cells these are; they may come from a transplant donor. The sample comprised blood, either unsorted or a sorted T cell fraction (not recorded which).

The CDR3 DNA reads as TGCAGTGCTAGAACCTGGGTTGGCACCGGGGAGCTGTTTTTT. Translation: CSARTWVGTGELFF. The chain employs TRBV20-1 and TRBJ2-2; the D is unclear. The germline V gene encodes CDR1 DFQATT and CDR2 SNEGSKA (reference sequence). Trimming removed 2 bases from V and 4 bases from J, with 11 bases in between. The CDR3 runs 14 residues.